The 20 T cell receptor beta chains presented below share a single source sample, sequenced in a study of blood T cell repertoires in COVID-19. TCRdb's table, derived via immunoSEQ multiplex PCR, lists solely in-frame clones and lacks some. The sample shows 250,000 to 400,000 clones, roughly 85% of them seen only once. Sequenced: PBMCs or T cells enriched from blood (not recorded which). The receptors were sampled from a woman between 25 and 40 years old who had been exposed to COVID-19.

This chain uses TRBV6-5 with TRBJ2-7, with 7 positions matching TRBD1. Germline CDR1 MNHEY, CDR2 SVGAGI. The CDR3 sequence is 15 residues long. Unmatched junction bases numbered 6, after V lost 2 bases and J lost 2 bases. CDR3 DNA: TGTGCCAGCAGTTACCGTGGCCAGGGGGCCTACGAGCAGTACTTC. This encodes CASSYRGQGAYEQYF.

CDR3: CASSEYSGSWTGELFF. DNA of the CDR3: TGTGCCAGCAGCGAATATAGCGGGAGCTGGACCGGGGAGCTGTTTTTT. This chain links TRBV7-9 with TRBJ2-2; 9 bases fit TRBD2. Germline values: CDR1 SEHNR, CDR2 FQNEAQ (reference sequence). CDR3 length: 16 amino acids. V shed 5 bases, J shed 5 bases, and the junction held 9 bases outside the gene matches.

This chain's CDR3 is CASSWTSSSASYEQYF. CDR3 DNA sequence: TGCGCCAGCAGCTGGACTAGCTCAAGCGCATCCTACGAGCAGTACTTC. V gene TRBV5-1 combines with J gene TRBJ2-7; the match to TRBD2 covers 8 bases. Germline V CDR1 and CDR2: SGHRS, YFSETQ. Unmatched junction bases numbered 9, after V lost 3 bases and J lost 1 base. The CDR3 is 16 amino acids.

The count of this clone is one. The chain links TRBV7-9 to TRBJ1-6; 7 nucleotides line up with TRBD1. The CDR3 loop spans 15 amino acids. J lost 10 bases, V lost 2 bases, and 8 bases had no gene match. Germline CDR1 and CDR2: SEHNR and FQNEAQ (reference sequence). The CDR3 loop is CASSLYSTGRSPLHF. CDR3 in DNA: TGTGCCAGCAGCTTATACTCGACAGGGCGATCACCCCTCCACTTT.

The chain employs TRBV9 and TRBJ2-7; D ambiguous. The germline V gene encodes CDR1 SGDLS and CDR2 YYNGEE. The ends were cut back, 3 bases at V and 4 bases at J, with 8 bases in the middle. The CDR3 covers 12 residues. The CDR3 DNA reads TGTGCCAGCAGCGGAGCTGGTTACGAGCAGTACTTC. Translating it yields CASSGAGYEQYF.

The V gene is TRBV15, the J gene TRBJ2-6, with D possibly being TRBD1 (5 bases). V lost 5 bases to trimming and J lost 0 bases, with 14 bases between them. This CDR3 contains 17 residues. Germline-derived CDR1 and CDR2 are LNHNV and YYDKDF (reference sequence). CDR3: CATSAGLPSSGANVLTF. The CDR3 DNA reads TGTGCCACCAGCGCAGGGTTACCCTCCTCTGGGGCCAACGTCCTGACTTTC.

The chain recombines TRBV30 with TRBJ1-1, with D unclear. CDR1 and CDR2 (germline): GTSNPN, SVGIG (reference sequence). This CDR3 has 13 residues. V was shortened by 5 bases and J by 0 bases, with 10 bases between the two germline ends. CDR3: CAWRVSMNTEAFF. CDR3 nucleotides: TGTGCCTGGCGGGTCAGCATGAACACTGAAGCTTTCTTT.

The genes are TRBV25-1 and TRBJ1-2, with 8 bases matching TRBD1. Germline V gene lookup returns CDR1 MGHDK and CDR2 SYGVNS. The V gene end was trimmed by 3 bases and the J gene end by 3 bases; junction bases not matched to a gene: 15. The CDR3 sequence is 18 residues long. CDR3 loop: CASSDPPDVGQGDYGYTF. The CDR3 DNA reads as TGTGCCAGCAGTGATCCGCCTGATGTAGGACAGGGTGACTATGGCTACACCTTC.

In its sample, this clone was seen once. The chain couples TRBV5-6 to TRBJ2-7; D perhaps matches TRBD2 (6 bases). V lost 2 bases and J 2 bases, leaving 8 bases between the germline ends. This CDR3 has 13 amino acids. The germline V gene encodes CDR1 SGHDT and CDR2 YYEEEE. The CDR3 DNA is TGTGCCAGCAGCTTCGCGGGGACCTACGAGCAGTACTTC. This translates into CASSFAGTYEQYF.

J is TRBJ1-1 and V is TRBV28; perhaps TRBD1 as D (6 bases). Germline V CDR1 and CDR2: MDHEN, SYDVKM. The CDR3 extends over 14 amino acids. V lost 5 bases to trimming and J lost 4 bases, with 14 bases between them. This chain's CDR3 is CASSTDSSRTEAFF. Written as DNA, the CDR3 is TGTGCCAGCAGTACGGACAGCTCCCGCACTGAAGCTTTCTTT.

The rearrangement links TRBV9 to TRBJ2-7, with a tentative D call TRBD1 (6 bases). The germline V gene encodes CDR1 SGDLS and CDR2 YYNGEE. The CDR3 is 13 amino acids. Trimming took off 3 bases at V and 3 bases at J, with 10 bases between the two ends. The chain's CDR3 is CASSAGHSYEQYF. The CDR3 nucleotides read TGTGCCAGCAGCGCGGGACACAGCTACGAGCAGTACTTC.

CDR3 in DNA: TGCGCCAGCAGCTCATCGGGACAGGGAATTACGAACACCGGGGAGCTGTTTTTT. Amino acids: CASSSSGQGITNTGELFF. The chain is built from TRBV5-1 and TRBJ2-2, with 9 positions matching TRBD1. V lost 3 bases to trimming and J lost 0 bases; unmatched junction nucleotides: 9. The CDR3 has 18 residues. Germline CDR1 SGHRS, CDR2 YFSETQ.

The rearrangement joins TRBV4-1 to TRBJ1-2; TRBD1 agrees at 10 bases. This CDR3 spans 14 amino acids. J gave up 6 bases and V 1 base, and 2 bases lay outside the gene matches. Germline V gene sequence: CDR1 MGHRA, CDR2 YSYEKL. Here the CDR3 DNA reads TGCGCCAGCAGCCAAGCCGGGACAGGGGATGGCTACACCTTC. This gives the protein CASSQAGTGDGYTF.

The chain recombines TRBV5-1 with TRBJ2-2; 8 bases agree with TRBD1. The CDR3 loop spans 15 amino acids. The V gene end was trimmed by 0 bases and the J gene end by 8 bases; junction bases not matched to a gene: 6. Per the germline V gene, CDR1 is SGHRS and CDR2 is YFSETQ. CDR3 in DNA: TGCGCCAGCAGCTTGGTCGGACAGGGAGGAGGGGAGCTGTTTTTT. Translation gives CASSLVGQGGGELFF.

This chain uses TRBV5-1 with TRBJ1-5; TRBD1 aligns across 11 bases. Unmatched junction bases numbered 3, after V lost 1 base and J lost 6 bases. Per the germline V gene, CDR1 is SGHRS and CDR2 is YFSETQ. The CDR3 totals 15 residues. The CDR3 loop reads CASSLSGTGGQPQHF. CDR3 DNA sequence: TGCGCCAGCAGCTTGTCCGGGACAGGGGGTCAGCCCCAGCATTTT.

This clone was seen a single time. This chain links TRBV29-1 with TRBJ2-7; a possible D gene is TRBD1 (6 bases). V dropped 6 bases and J dropped 4 bases, with 16 bases sitting between them. Germline V gives CDR1 SQVTM, CDR2 ANQGSEA. The CDR3 sequence is 13 residues long. The CDR3 is CSVVQNRAYEQYF. CDR3 DNA: TGCAGCGTCGTACAGAACAGGGCTTACGAGCAGTACTTC.

This clone has just a few counts. The rearrangement joins TRBV5-1 to TRBJ1-1; possibly TRBD1 for D (6 bases). V was cut by 0 bases and J by 3 bases, with 6 bases left in between. Germline-derived CDR1 and CDR2 are SGHRS and YFSETQ. The CDR3 sequence is 13 residues long. This CDR3 reads CASSLDRDTEAFF. The CDR3 DNA follows: TGCGCCAGCAGCTTGGACAGGGACACTGAAGCTTTCTTT. Together with reference TRBV5-1 and TRBJ1-1, the CDR3 gives the full variable domain: KAGVTQTPRYLIKTRGQQVTLSCSPISGHRSVSWYQQTPGQGLQFLFEYFSETQRNKGNFPGRFSGRQFSNSRSEMNVSTLELGDSALYLCASSLDRDTEAFFGQGTRLTVV.

The V gene is TRBV7-3, the J gene TRBJ1-1; D is unclear. The length of the CDR3 is 13 residues. From germline, CDR1 is SGHTA and CDR2 FQGTGA. Trimming took off 6 bases at V and 1 base at J, with 9 bases between the two ends. The CDR3 here is CASSFQENTEAFF. CDR3 nucleotide sequence: TGTGCCAGCAGTTTCCAGGAGAACACTGAAGCTTTCTTT. The complete variable domain, with remaining parts taken from reference TRBV7-3 and TRBJ1-1, reads GAGVSQTPSNKVTEKGKYVELRCDPISGHTALYWYRQSLGQGPEFLIYFQGTGAADDSGLPNDRFFAVRPEGSVSTLKIQRTERGDSAVYLCASSFQENTEAFFGQGTRLTVV.

The gene calls are TRBV4-2 and TRBJ1-5, with TRBD1 matching over 12 bases. The CDR3 is made up of 19 amino acids. From germline, CDR1 is LGHNA and CDR2 YNFKEQ. V shed 4 bases and J 2 bases; nucleotides not matched to a gene: 12. The CDR3 reads CASSLNWGQGAKGNQPQHF. The CDR3 coding sequence is TGTGCCAGCAGCCTTAATTGGGGACAGGGGGCAAAGGGCAATCAGCCCCAGCATTTT.

The chain has TRBV29-1 and TRBJ2-3; TRBD2 aligns across 12 bases. Trimming removed 2 bases from V and 3 bases from J; junction bases left unmatched: 3. The CDR3 runs 15 residues. CDR1 and CDR2 (germline): SQVTM, ANQGSEA. The CDR3 here is CSVELAGGQTDTQYF. In DNA, the CDR3 is TGCAGCGTTGAACTAGCGGGGGGGCAGACAGATACGCAGTATTTT.